These 22 T cell receptor beta chains were all obtained from the same sample, sequenced in a study of a mutant IDH1 vaccine in newly diagnosed glioma. These receptors' antigens are unknown. The data were produced by immunoSEQ multiplex PCR, yet TCRdb's version contains in-frame clones alone and is incomplete. The sample has some 29,000 clones; roughly 80% are singletons. Sample time point: week 23, last vaccination. What each vaccine dose contained was 300 ug of mutant IDH1 20-mer peptide, accompanied by topical imiquimod. This specimen consisted of PBMCs, obtained from a glioma patient whose treatment included an IDH1 peptide vaccine. These receptors were taken from a woman aged 25-40 years with glioma.

V and J are TRBV9 and TRBJ2-7; 7 nucleotides agree with TRBD2. The length of the CDR3 is 15 residues. With 0 bases clipped from V and 2 bases from J, the junction kept 5 bases outside the gene matches. Germline V gene data show CDR1 as SGDLS and CDR2 as YYNGEE. The CDR3 DNA follows: TGTGCCAGCAGCGTAGGAGGTGGGGGGGCCTACGAGCAGTACTTC. It is translated as CASSVGGGGAYEQYF.

This chain joins TRBV5-6 and TRBJ1-2; tentatively, D is TRBD1 (5 bases). The CDR3 consists of 15 residues. Trimming shortened V by 1 base and J by 5 bases, and 15 bases separated the two germline ends. Germline V CDR1 and CDR2: SGHDT, YYEEEE. CDR3 residues: CASSLRALGLYGYTF. Here the CDR3 DNA reads TGTGCCAGCAGCTTGAGGGCCCTGGGGCTATATGGCTACACCTTC.

This clone was found once. The chain is built from TRBV6-5 and TRBJ1-2, with D possibly TRBD1 on 6 matching bases. Trimming stripped 2 bases from V and 0 bases from J, with 13 bases between. CDR1 MNHEY and CDR2 SVGAGI come from the germline V gene. This CDR3 comprises 16 residues. This chain's CDR3 is CASSYGGQSTNYGYTF. The CDR3 DNA follows: TGTGCCAGCAGTTACGGCGGACAGAGCACTAACTATGGCTACACCTTC.

This sequence joins TRBV29-1 and TRBJ1-2; maybe TRBD1 (5 bases). The V gene's germline CDR1 is SQVTM and CDR2 ANQGSEA. The CDR3 is 12 amino acids. V was clipped by 1 base and J by 4 bases, with 7 bases between them. The CDR3 DNA reads as TGCAGCGTTGAAGGGGGGAGCTATGGCTACACCTTC. Encoded protein: CSVEGGSYGYTF.

Judged by abundance, this clone is large. The chain carries TRBV2 and TRBJ2-3; D gene ambiguous. V gave up 5 bases and J gave up 1 base, with 10 bases separating them. The CDR3 sequence is 14 residues long. CDR1 is SNHLY and CDR2 is FYNNEI in the germline V gene. The CDR3 here is CASSFFKGTDTQYF. The CDR3 DNA reads as TGTGCCAGCAGTTTTTTCAAGGGCACAGATACGCAGTATTTT.

The chain is built from TRBV19 and TRBJ1-5; D unclear. The V gene's germline CDR1 is LNHDA and CDR2 SQIVND (reference sequence). This CDR3 has 15 residues. The ends were cut back, 10 bases at V and 4 bases at J, with 20 bases in the middle. The CDR3 nucleotides read TGTGCCATCAGTCGGGTATTGGGATTTAATCAGCCCCAGCATTTT. This translates into CAISRVLGFNQPQHF.

The chain links TRBV4-1 to TRBJ2-5; 9 bases agree with TRBD2. In germline, CDR1 is MGHRA, CDR2 YSYEKL. The V gene end was trimmed by 0 bases and the J gene end by 6 bases; junction bases not matched to a gene: 11. The CDR3 runs to 17 residues. The CDR3 DNA follows: TGCGCCAGCAGCCAAGATGAAGCGGGGGGATGGGATCAGACCCAGTACTTC. Its protein is CASSQDEAGGWDQTQYF.

The chain carries TRBV14 and TRBJ2-5; D is unresolved. V lost 0 bases and J 7 bases, leaving 9 bases between the germline ends. This CDR3 is built from 13 residues. Germline loops: CDR1 SGHDN, CDR2 FVKESK. The CDR3 nucleotides are TGTGCCAGCAGCCAAGATCGAACGGGGACCCAGTACTTC. This gives the protein CASSQDRTGTQYF.

This clone was counted once. V is TRBV10-3 and J is TRBJ2-3; D might be TRBD2 (5 bases). This CDR3 spans 13 amino acids. V dropped 10 bases and J dropped 0 bases, with 11 bases sitting between them. Germline V lookup: CDR1 ENHRY, CDR2 SYGVKD. In nucleotides, the CDR3 is TGTGCCACCCGGGATACTAGCACAGATACGCAGTATTTT. It yields the protein CATRDTSTDTQYF.

The gene calls are TRBV5-1 and TRBJ2-1; D gene uncertain. CDR3 length: 12 amino acids. The V gene's germline CDR1 is SGHRS and CDR2 YFSETQ. The germline V and J ends were trimmed by 3 bases and 4 bases, with 5 bases remaining between them. CDR3 DNA: TGCGCCAGCAGCTCAGATTACAATGAGCAGTTCTTC. As protein: CASSSDYNEQFF.

This clone appeared a single time. The chain couples TRBV5-6 to TRBJ1-5, with D possibly TRBD1 on 6 matching bases. V was shortened by 4 bases and J by 7 bases, with 12 bases between the two germline ends. Germline V lookup: CDR1 SGHDT, CDR2 YYEEEE. This CDR3 has 13 amino acids. The CDR3 is CASSLQGYQPQHF. As DNA, the CDR3 is TGTGCCAGCAGCCTACAGGGCTACCAGCCCCAGCATTTT.

The DNA of the CDR3 is TGCGCCAGCAGCCCCAGGGTTGAATATGGCTACACCTTC. This codes for CASSPRVEYGYTF. The genes are TRBV5-1 and TRBJ1-2; the D gene is possibly TRBD1 (5 bases). V dropped 4 bases and J dropped 5 bases, with 12 bases sitting between them. The germline gives CDR1 SGHRS, CDR2 YFSETQ. The CDR3 contains 13 residues.

The chain is built from TRBV10-1 and TRBJ1-6; D is unresolved. Germline CDR1 reads WNHNN; CDR2 reads SYGVQD (reference sequence). This CDR3 comprises 13 residues. V was trimmed by 3 bases and J by 6 bases, leaving 6 bases between them. The CDR3 region has the DNA TGCGCCAGCAGTGATTGGAGTAATTCACCCCTCCACTTT. It codes for CASSDWSNSPLHF.

This clone was counted a few times. The chain combines TRBV7-2 with TRBJ1-2; the D is unclear. V shed 5 bases and J shed 3 bases, with 10 bases lying between them. The germline gives CDR1 SGHTA, CDR2 FQGNSA. CDR3 length: 13 amino acids. CDR3 sequence: CASSPDGYYGYTF. The CDR3 DNA follows: TGTGCCAGCAGCCCCGACGGATACTATGGCTACACCTTC.

The rearrangement links TRBV2 to TRBJ2-3, with unresolved D. The CDR3 contains 14 residues. V lost 5 bases, J lost 2 bases, and 11 bases lay in between. Germline V gene data show CDR1 as SNHLY and CDR2 as FYNNEI. The chain's CDR3 is CASSPEGNTDTQYF. DNA for the CDR3: TGTGCCAGCAGTCCCGAAGGGAACACAGATACGCAGTATTTT.

V usage is TRBV5-1 and J usage is TRBJ2-7; TRBD1 matches 7 bases. The CDR3 runs 14 residues. The V segment lost 5 bases and the J segment 1 base; nucleotides outside the gene matches: 6. Germline V gene sequence: CDR1 SGHRS, CDR2 YFSETQ. The CDR3 loop reads CASRPSTGSYEQYF. CDR3 nucleotide sequence: TGCGCCAGCAGGCCCTCGACAGGGTCCTACGAGCAGTACTTC. Using reference TRBV5-1 and TRBJ2-7 for the parts outside the CDR3, the full variable domain is KAGVTQTPRYLIKTRGQQVTLSCSPISGHRSVSWYQQTPGQGLQFLFEYFSETQRNKGNFPGRFSGRQFSNSRSEMNVSTLELGDSALYLCASRPSTGSYEQYFGPGTRLTVT.

The rearrangement uses TRBV15 and TRBJ1-1; 7 bases are shared with TRBD1. V gave up 1 base and J gave up 8 bases; unmatched junction bases: 7. The CDR3 length is 14 residues. Germline lookup yields CDR1 LNHNV and CDR2 YYDKDF (reference sequence). CDR3 bases: TGTGCCACCAGCAGAGGGGGACAGAGAGAAGAAGCTTTCTTT. Amino acid sequence: CATSRGGQREEAFF.

This sequence joins TRBV27 and TRBJ1-2, with 9 bases aligning to TRBD1. J lost 1 base, V lost 6 bases, and 3 bases had no gene match. Germline loops: CDR1 MNHEY, CDR2 SMNVEV (reference sequence). This CDR3 is 14 amino acids long. CDR3: CASSRDRVNYGYTF. The CDR3, as DNA: TGTGCCAGCAGCCGGGACAGGGTTAACTATGGCTACACCTTC.

This clone has only a few counts. This chain links TRBV7-9 with TRBJ2-2; TRBD1 might be the D (5 bases). This CDR3 is built from 14 residues. The V gene lost 0 bases and the J gene lost 6 bases, with 8 bases spanning the gap. Germline CDR1 and CDR2: SEHNR and FQNEAQ (reference sequence). CDR3 loop: CASSLAQGSGELFF. In DNA form, the CDR3 reads TGTGCCAGCAGCTTAGCGCAGGGATCCGGGGAGCTGTTTTTT.

V gene TRBV25-1 combines with J gene TRBJ2-2; tentatively, D is TRBD1 (6 bases). This CDR3 has 14 amino acids. Trimming took 4 bases from V and 0 from J, leaving 6 bases between them. The germline V gene has CDR1 MGHDK and CDR2 SYGVNS. CDR3 amino acids: CASSGTANTGELFF. In DNA, the CDR3 is TGTGCCAGCAGTGGGACAGCGAACACCGGGGAGCTGTTTTTT.

This clone was detected only once. The chain combines TRBV13 with TRBJ1-2, with 7 bases aligning to TRBD1. The germline V gene has CDR1 PRHDT and CDR2 FYEKMQ (reference sequence). Trimming took 0 bases from V and 4 from J; bases not matched to a gene: 5. The CDR3 extends over 15 amino acids. The CDR3 coding sequence is TGTGCCAGCAGCTTAGGAAGGGGGCCCCCCTATGGCTACACCTTC. Residues: CASSLGRGPPYGYTF. Full variable domain (rest looked up from reference TRBV13 and TRBJ1-2): AAGVIQSPRHLIKEKRETATLKCYPIPRHDTVYWYQQGPGQDPQFLISFYEKMQSDKGSIPDRFSAQQFSDYHSELNMSSLELGDSALYFCASSLGRGPPYGYTFGSGTRLTVV.

This chain links TRBV13 with TRBJ1-1; D is possibly TRBD1 (6 bases). This CDR3 has 19 amino acids. Between the trimmed V and J ends, which lost 1 base and 4 bases, there was a span of 25 bases. Germline CDR1 PRHDT, CDR2 FYEKMQ (reference sequence). The CDR3 reads CASSLDWGRGGPETTEAFF. In DNA form, the CDR3 reads TGTGCCAGCAGCTTAGATTGGGGCAGGGGAGGCCCCGAAACCACTGAAGCTTTCTTT.